A single sample gave rise to the 28 T cell receptor beta chains below, sequenced in a study of CD4 and CD8 cells across lung adenocarcinoma regions (dated by TCRdb to the late 2010s). The protocol used for the library was PCR. Sequencing instrument: HiSeq X Ten. TCRdb ran its own pipeline on the public reads, namely fastp trimming at Q25 and MiXCR clone calling, and kept in-frame beta chains. Entries that share a CDR3 protein sequence are merged under the most common genes and DNA. Across this sample there are around 18,000 distinct CDR3 sequences, with roughly 51% seen only once. Of the sample, 55% is held by the ten largest clones. The sequenced sample consisted of CD8+ T cells from the center of a lung tumor. The intended sense of this specimen's cell subset or site label: tumor center region. The receptors come from a female donor with lung adenocarcinoma. The CD4 and CD8 labels of this study may be unreliable.

As concerns this clonotype: Given a much more abundant clone one base away, this may be a read error. This chain joins TRBV7-2 and TRBJ2-2, with 8 bases fitting TRBD2. This CDR3 comprises 16 residues. Germline V CDR1 and CDR2: SGHTA, FQGNSA. CDR3 in amino acids: CASTFTSGSTTGEQFF. The CDR3 nucleotides are TGTGCCAGCACCTTTACTAGCGGCAGCACTACCGGGGAGCAGTTTTTT.

This chain links TRBV12-3 or TRBV12-4 with TRBJ2-5, with 9 bases that match TRBD2. This CDR3 has 15 residues. V was pared by 2 bases and J by 4 bases, with 5 bases of the junction left unmatched. CDR3 DNA sequence: TGTGCCAGCAGTTTAATTAGCGGGGGAAGAGAGACCCAGTACTTC. Its protein is CASSLISGGRETQYF.

The chain uses TRBV6-1 and TRBJ2-1; TRBD1 matches at 7 bases. The end of the DNA is better explained by TRBJ2-5, so the J call may be wrong. CDR3 length: 13 amino acids. Germline-derived CDR1 and CDR2 are MNHNS and SASEGT. The CDR3 region has the DNA TGTGCCAGCGGGGGAACGGACAGGCAGACCCAGTACTTC. It is translated as CASGGTDRQTQYF.

This rearrangement joins TRBV6-1 to TRBJ2-2; D possibly corresponds to TRBD2 (6 bases). In germline, CDR1 is MNHNS, CDR2 SASEGT. The CDR3 spans 15 residues. V was trimmed by 5 bases and J by 2 bases, leaving 12 bases between them. CDR3 DNA: TGTGCCAGCAGTCGGTTAGCGGCCAACACCGGGGAGCTGTTTTTT. Translation gives CASSRLAANTGELFF.

V usage is TRBV12-3 or TRBV12-4 and J usage is TRBJ2-1; TRBD1 matches 9 bases. The J call may be in error: the DNA end matches TRBJ2-7 better. CDR3 length equals 17 residues. The CDR3 bases are TGTGCCAGCAGGGGAAGCTCCGGGGACAGGGTCCCCTACGAGCAGTACTTC. Its translation is CASRGSSGDRVPYEQYF.

This rearrangement joins TRBV7-9 to TRBJ2-1; D remains unclear. CDR3 length equals 13 residues. Germline V lookup: CDR1 SEHNR, CDR2 FQNEAQ (reference sequence). Trimming stripped 2 bases from V and 4 bases from J, with 6 bases between. CDR3 nucleotide sequence: TGTGCCAGCAGCTTACACAGATACAATGAGCAGTTCTTC. Protein product: CASSLHRYNEQFF.

This clonotype has a count of ten or more. This chain uses TRBV27 with TRBJ2-1, with D unclear. The CDR3 loop spans 14 amino acids. Trimming stripped 6 bases from V and 2 bases from J, with 11 bases between. Germline V CDR1 and CDR2: MNHEY, SMNVEV (reference sequence). The CDR3 DNA reads TGTGCCAGCAGCCCAGTAGAGCCCTACAATGAGCAGTTCTTC. This codes for CASSPVEPYNEQFF.

This chain links TRBV6-1 with TRBJ2-1; D ambiguous. The tail of the sequence fits TRBJ2-7 better, so the J call may be wrong. The CDR3 runs 15 residues. Germline values: CDR1 MNHNS, CDR2 SASEGT. The CDR3 DNA follows: TGTGCCAGCGGAGTCCAGGCTGTGAGCACCGATAAGCAGTACTTC. This translates into CASGVQAVSTDKQYF.

This clonotype was observed a few times. The rearrangement joins TRBV5-1 to TRBJ1-2; maybe TRBD1 (6 bases). V was trimmed by 4 bases and J by 8 bases, leaving 18 bases between them. The germline V gene has CDR1 SGHRS and CDR2 YFSETQ. The CDR3 has 14 amino acids. The CDR3 DNA is TGCGCCAGCAGCCCGACCGGGGGCTCGGGAGGCTACACCTTC. Translated, it gives CASSPTGGSGGYTF.

In its sample, this clonotype was seen a few times. In DNA form, the CDR3 reads TGTGCCACCTTCACTAGATCCTCCTACGAGCAGTACTTC. It translates to CATFTRSSYEQYF. The V and J genes are TRBV10-3 and TRBJ2-1; weak D call: TRBD2 (5 bases). The better agreement between TRBJ2-7 and the DNA end casts doubt on the J call. Germline CDR1 and CDR2: ENHRY and SYGVKD. The CDR3 has 13 amino acids.

There are many counts of this clonotype. This rearrangement joins TRBV14 to TRBJ2-7; 11 nucleotides match TRBD2. Trimming at V came to 3 bases and at J to 7 bases, leaving 8 bases not matched to a gene. The CDR3 loop spans 15 amino acids. Germline CDR1 and CDR2: SGHDN and FVKESK. CDR3 nucleotide sequence: TGTGCCAGCAGCCACTTAGCGGGAGGGCTCTGGGAGCAGTACTTC. It yields the protein CASSHLAGGLWEQYF.

This clonotype is labeled as medium-sized. The J gene is TRBJ2-2, the V gene TRBV6-1, with D unresolved. The CDR3 runs 12 residues. The V gene's germline CDR1 is MNHNS and CDR2 SASEGT. V was trimmed by 5 bases and J by 5 bases, leaving 6 bases between them. In DNA form, the CDR3 reads TGTGCCAGCAGTACCCTTACCGGGGAGCTGTTTTTT. It specifies CASSTLTGELFF.

This clonotype appeared a few times. The J gene is TRBJ2-2, the V gene TRBV4-1; 11 positions match TRBD1. Germline V lookup: CDR1 MGHRA, CDR2 YSYEKL. Germline trimming cut 4 bases from V and 3 bases from J; bases unmatched to any gene: 4. This CDR3 is 16 amino acids long. The DNA of the CDR3 is TGCGCCAGCAGCCCTCGGGGACAGGGGGACACCGGGGAGCTGTTTTTT. As protein: CASSPRGQGDTGELFF.

The chain carries TRBV6-1 and TRBJ2-1; either TRBD1 or TRBD2 may fit D (6 bases each). The J call may be wrong; the DNA end is better matched by TRBJ2-5. The germline CDR1 and CDR2 sequences are MNHNS and SASEGT. This CDR3 comprises 15 residues. CDR3 region: CASRLGGRAQNTQYF. CDR3 DNA sequence: TGTGCCAGCAGGCTCGGGGGCCGTGCCCAAAACACCCAGTACTTC.

The chain links TRBV5-6 to TRBJ2-5; TRBD1 or TRBD2 may be the D gene (5 bases each). The V and J ends lost 2 bases and 5 bases respectively, with 13 bases between them. Germline assignment: CDR1 SGHDT and CDR2 YYEEEE. The CDR3 spans 14 residues. The CDR3 sequence is CASSFQSGTETQYF. CDR3 DNA: TGTGCCAGCAGCTTTCAGTCAGGGACGGAGACCCAGTACTTC.

This clonotype was found many times. The chain carries TRBV6-1 and TRBJ1-1; D possibly corresponds to TRBD1 (5 bases). The CDR3 covers 14 residues. Germline V gives CDR1 MNHNS, CDR2 SASEGT. The V end lost 7 bases, the J end lost 1 base, and 13 bases lay between the germline ends. Written as DNA, the CDR3 is TGTGCCAGCAAGGGGCGCAGGGAGAACACTGAAGCTTTCTTT. Its translation is CASKGRRENTEAFF.

V usage is TRBV27 and J usage is TRBJ2-1, with no clear D. The germline V and J ends were trimmed by 5 bases and 2 bases, with 13 bases remaining between them. Germline CDR1 is MNHEY and CDR2 is SMNVEV (reference sequence). The CDR3 is made up of 15 amino acids. The CDR3: CASSRLYLTYNEQFF. The CDR3 DNA follows: TGTGCCAGCAGTCGACTCTACCTCACCTACAATGAGCAGTTCTTC.

This rearrangement joins TRBV6-4 to TRBJ2-4; a possible D gene is TRBD2 (6 bases). The germline V gene encodes CDR1 MRHNA and CDR2 SNTAGT. This CDR3 has 14 residues. With 4 bases removed from V and 8 bases from J, the gap between germline ends came to 15 bases. This CDR3 is CASSAGEATDIQYF. CDR3 nucleotides: TGTGCCAGCAGTGCGGGGGAGGCCACAGACATTCAGTACTTC.

V is TRBV6-1 and J is TRBJ2-4; D is undetermined. The CDR3 is 13 residues long. V lost 8 bases and J lost 12, with 20 bases in between. Germline V CDR1 and CDR2: MNHNS, SASEGT. DNA of the CDR3: TGTGCCAGCGGTGTAGAGCACCAAGGGCATCAGTACTTC. It translates to CASGVEHQGHQYF.

This clonotype was counted ten times or more. V and J are TRBV6-1 and TRBJ2-7, with no clear D. Germline-derived CDR1 and CDR2 are MNHNS and SASEGT. The CDR3 is 14 amino acids. V was clipped by 4 bases and J by 3 bases, with 13 bases between them. The CDR3 is CASSVGRGLYEQYF. Written as DNA, the CDR3 is TGTGCCAGCAGTGTGGGTCGCGGCCTCTACGAGCAGTACTTC.

The chain combines TRBV27 with TRBJ2-3; D might be TRBD2 (6 bases). Near its end, the DNA agrees better with TRBJ2-7, so the J call may be wrong. Germline loops: CDR1 MNHEY, CDR2 SMNVEV (reference sequence). This CDR3 contains 15 residues. DNA of the CDR3: TGTGCCAGGGGGACTGGGGACCTACGCACAGATACGCAGTACTTC. The encoded protein is CARGTGDLRTDTQYF.

The chain uses TRBV10-3 and TRBJ2-5, with D uncertain. The V gene's germline CDR1 is ENHRY and CDR2 SYGVKD. The CDR3 has 11 amino acids. The CDR3 is CGSRDRETQYF. Here the CDR3 DNA reads TGTGGGAGCCGTGACCGAGAGACCCAGTACTTC.

This rearrangement joins TRBV6-5 to TRBJ2-3; 11 nucleotides align to TRBD1. Matching the DNA end better, TRBJ2-1 makes the J call doubtful. The CDR3 is 17 amino acids. Germline V lookup: CDR1 MNHEY, CDR2 SVGAGI. The CDR3 protein is CASSYWPGTGGYNEQFF. The CDR3 DNA follows: TGTGCCAGCAGTTACTGGCCCGGGACAGGGGGCTACAATGAGCAGTTCTTC.

The chain joins TRBV9 to TRBJ2-5; 7 bases fit TRBD1. The CDR3 covers 17 residues. V lost 2 bases and J lost 2; bases outside the gene matches: 12. CDR1 is SGDLS and CDR2 is YYNGEE in the germline V gene. The CDR3 bases are TGTGCCAGCAGCGTCGGGCCGACAGGGATGGGACAAGAGACCCAGTACTTC. Translating it yields CASSVGPTGMGQETQYF.

V usage is TRBV6-2 or TRBV6-3 and J usage is TRBJ2-4, with D perhaps being TRBD1 or TRBD2 (6 bases each). CDR1 and CDR2 (germline): MNHEY, SVGEGT. The CDR3 consists of 14 residues. The CDR3 region is CAGPGGCDQNIQYF. CDR3 DNA sequence: TGTGCGGGGCCCGGGGGCTGTGACCAAAACATTCAGTACTTC.

The chain uses TRBV11-2 and TRBJ1-2, with D tentatively TRBD1 (5 bases). This CDR3 is 15 amino acids long. The V gene lost 1 base and the J gene lost 8 bases, with 17 bases spanning the gap. Germline loops: CDR1 SGHAT, CDR2 FQNNGV. This CDR3 reads CASSLGPGSVLGYTF. For the CDR3, the DNA is TGTGCCAGCAGCTTAGGTCCAGGGTCGGTCCTAGGCTACACCTTC.

By sample fraction, this clonotype is medium-sized. The chain links TRBV6-1 to TRBJ2-7; 8 nucleotides align to TRBD1. The CDR3 extends over 16 amino acids. Germline CDR1 MNHNS, CDR2 SASEGT. After removal of 6 bases from V and 1 base from J, the junction contained 11 bases not matched to a gene. CDR3 nucleotide sequence: TGTGCCAGCAGAGAGACTGCACGGACAGGGTCCTACGAGCAGTACTTC. Translated, it gives CASRETARTGSYEQYF.

In its sample, this clonotype was seen many times. The CDR3 DNA reads as TGTGCCAGCAGTGGGGCGACTAGCGGGAGCTTGGAAGAGACCCAGTACTTC. Translation: CASSGATSGSLEETQYF. The rearrangement joins TRBV6-4 to TRBJ2-1; TRBD2 matches 12 bases. Gene TRBJ2-5 matches the end of the DNA better, so the J call may be wrong. This CDR3 region has 17 residues. CDR1 is MRHNA, CDR2 SNTAGT, per germline.